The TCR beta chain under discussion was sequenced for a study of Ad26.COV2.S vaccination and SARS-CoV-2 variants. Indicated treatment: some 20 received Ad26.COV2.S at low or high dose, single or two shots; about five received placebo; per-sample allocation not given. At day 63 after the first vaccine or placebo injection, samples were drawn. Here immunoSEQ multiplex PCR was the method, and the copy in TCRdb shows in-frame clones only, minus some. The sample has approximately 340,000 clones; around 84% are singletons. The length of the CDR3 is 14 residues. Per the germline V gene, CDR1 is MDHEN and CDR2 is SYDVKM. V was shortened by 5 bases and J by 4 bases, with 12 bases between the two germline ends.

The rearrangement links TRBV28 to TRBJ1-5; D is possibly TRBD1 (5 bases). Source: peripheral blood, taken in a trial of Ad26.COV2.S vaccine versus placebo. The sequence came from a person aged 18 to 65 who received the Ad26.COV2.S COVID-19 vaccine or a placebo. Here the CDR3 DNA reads TGTGCCAGCAGTCCGGGGGAACGTAATCAGCCCCAGCATTTT. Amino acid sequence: CASSPGERNQPQHF.